This is a list of T cell receptor beta chains from one sample in a study of T cell clones after liver transplantation. Measured with immunoSEQ multiplex PCR; TCRdb has only the in-frame clones, and not every one. The data contain tens of thousands of clones, 75% to 90% of them singletons. The material was CD4+ T cells from blood, obtained at the 22-month timepoint. All receptors derive from a human patient who received a liver transplant. Some T cells may be graft donor cells. CDR3s include the opening cysteine and the closing phenylalanine or tryptophan. A D gene is named only where the DNA matches it firmly.

length,J,D,V,CDR3
16,TRBJ1-4,.,TRBV28,CASSFFKGGGNEKLFF
14,TRBJ2-7,.,TRBV4-1,CASSQGRSFYEQYF
17,TRBJ2-2,.,TRBV7-2,CASSVPRSGSDTGELFF
13,TRBJ2-7,TRBD1,TRBV6-5,CASRGQGVSEQYF
13,TRBJ2-5,.,TRBV15,CATSRDIQETQYF
12,TRBJ1-2,.,TRBV7-9,CASSSSGHASTF
16,TRBJ2-5,.,TRBV7-2,CASSQRRTALGETQYF
14,TRBJ1-5,.,TRBV5-1,CASSLEGRITPQHF
15,TRBJ2-1,TRBD2,TRBV5-1,CASSLTGGGVNEQFF
14,TRBJ2-7,TRBD2,TRBV7-9,CASSLAGDAYEQYF
15,TRBJ2-3,.,TRBV5-5,CASNLWDGFTDTQYF
13,TRBJ2-7,.,TRBV5-6,CASSLERTYEQYF
13,TRBJ1-1,TRBD1,TRBV6-1,CASSVQGATEAFF
13,TRBJ1-3,.,TRBV27,CASSFSGGNTIYF
15,TRBJ2-7,TRBD2,TRBV7-2,CASSSSPGGTYEQYF
15,TRBJ2-1,.,TRBV19,CASSIDLRTAGEQFF
15,TRBJ1-1,.,TRBV18,CASSPAMGTNTEAFF
14,TRBJ1-4,TRBD1,TRBV5-1,CASSRDRDNEKLFF
13,TRBJ1-5,.,TRBV28,CASSLDPNQPQHF
15,TRBJ2-2,TRBD2,TRBV29-1,CSVAGTTPDTGELFF
15,TRBJ2-2,.,TRBV18,CASSGGRGGTGELFF
13,TRBJ2-3,.,TRBV29-1,CSVELGSGDTQYF
14,TRBJ1-6,.,TRBV5-5,CASSSPGAPSPLHF